Reported below is one TCR beta chain. The target antigen is unknown. The sample originates from a study of cytomegalovirus exposure and HLA in healthy donors. CDR3 length: 13 amino acids. The germline V gene has CDR1 LNHDA and CDR2 SQIVND (reference sequence). V was shortened by 4 bases and J by 0 bases, with 7 bases between the two germline ends. Notes on the study in general: In a later analysis, a missense DCLRE1C variant was linked to TCR beta V- and J-gene trimming. Among the sequence variants, a highly shared cluster was likely an artifact of sequencing.

Primers included in the PCR were 60 Vbeta and 13 Jbeta primers. Profiling relied on immunoSEQ multiplex PCR, and the TCRdb table lists in-frame clones only, not all of them. The sample yields about 130,000 clones, approximately 85% seen once. The origin of this receptor is a woman aged 30 to 39 in good health and CMV-seropositive. Sequenced: PBMCs. The chain uses TRBV19 and TRBJ2-7; no reliable D call. Written as DNA, the CDR3 is TGTGCCAGTAGTAGAGACATCTCCTACGAGCAGTACTTC. It yields the protein CASSRDISYEQYF.